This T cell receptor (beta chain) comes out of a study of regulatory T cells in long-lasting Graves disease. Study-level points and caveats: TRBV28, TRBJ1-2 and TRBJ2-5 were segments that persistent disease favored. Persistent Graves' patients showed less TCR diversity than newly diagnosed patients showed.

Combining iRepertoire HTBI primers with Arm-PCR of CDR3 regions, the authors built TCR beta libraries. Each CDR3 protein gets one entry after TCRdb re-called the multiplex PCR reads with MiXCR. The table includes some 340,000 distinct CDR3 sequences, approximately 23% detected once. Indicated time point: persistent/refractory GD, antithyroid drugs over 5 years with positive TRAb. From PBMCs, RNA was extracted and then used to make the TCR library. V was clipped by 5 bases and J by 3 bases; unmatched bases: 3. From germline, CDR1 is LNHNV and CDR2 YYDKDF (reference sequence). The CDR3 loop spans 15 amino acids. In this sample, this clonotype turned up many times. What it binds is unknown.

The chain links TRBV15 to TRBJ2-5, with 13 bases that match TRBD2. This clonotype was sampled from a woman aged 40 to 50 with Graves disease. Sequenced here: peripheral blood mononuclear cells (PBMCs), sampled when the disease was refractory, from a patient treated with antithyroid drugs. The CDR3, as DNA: TGTGCCACCAGCCTTGGACTAGCGGGAGAAGAGACCCAGTACTTC. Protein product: CATSLGLAGEETQYF.